A few counts support the clone carrying this TCR beta chain. Its antigen is undetermined. These data come from a study of T cell repertoires in cytomegalovirus infection. Study as a whole: Recently identified HLA-C-restricted CMV epitopes were used, and well-studied HLA-B-restricted CMV epitopes were used as well. Both CMV infection and a matching HLA type were indicated by public TCR beta signatures. Broader study findings: Identification of carriers of CMV plus the relevant HLA was performed using cumulative public TCR beta family frequency. The ex vivo response was dominated by HLA-C-restricted CMV-specific TCR beta clonotypes.

This CDR3 contains 16 residues. V was trimmed by 4 bases and J by 9 bases, leaving 22 bases between them. Germline CDR1 SGHDN, CDR2 FVKESK. TCRdb analysed the reads with MiXCR anew, one entry per CDR3 protein. Altogether 600,000 to 700,000 distinct CDR3 sequences are present, around 31% being singletons, with the ten largest covering 15% to 20%. This clonotype originated in a human donor in good health (CMV status not recorded). Some clones in this sample may be carry-over from other donors' samples. The sample was cultured PBMCs, taken from culture after CMV antigen stimulation. The J gene is TRBJ2-1, the V gene TRBV14; D may be TRBD2 (6 bases). The CDR3 sequence: CASSPRKGLVWGEQFF. The CDR3 DNA is TGTGCCAGCAGCCCTCGTAAGGGACTGGTGTGGGGTGAGCAGTTCTTC.